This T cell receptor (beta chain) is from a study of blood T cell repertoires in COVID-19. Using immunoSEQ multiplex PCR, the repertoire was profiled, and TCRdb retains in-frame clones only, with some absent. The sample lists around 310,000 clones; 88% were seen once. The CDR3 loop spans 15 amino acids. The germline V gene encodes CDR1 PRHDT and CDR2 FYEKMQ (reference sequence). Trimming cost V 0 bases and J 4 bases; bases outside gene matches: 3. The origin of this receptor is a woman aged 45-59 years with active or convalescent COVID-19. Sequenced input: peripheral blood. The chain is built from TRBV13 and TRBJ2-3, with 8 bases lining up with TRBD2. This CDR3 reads CASSLGGRGADTQYF. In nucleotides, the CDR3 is TGTGCCAGCAGCTTAGGCGGGAGGGGGGCAGATACGCAGTATTTT.